The rows below give T cell receptor beta chains drawn from one sample of a study of blood T cell repertoires in COVID-19. Measured with immunoSEQ multiplex PCR; TCRdb has only the in-frame clones, and not every one. The sample comprises 310,000 or so clones, 86% of which are singletons, and around 1.6% rests with the top ten. The material sequenced was peripheral blood. These receptors all stem from a woman aged 45 to 65 with acute or convalescent COVID-19. The CDR3 runs from the conserved cysteine through the conserved F or W. A D gene is named only where the DNA matches it firmly. For some rows the clone size is stated as once, few or many, or as a class when expanded; others skip it.

v_gene	abundance	j_gene	len	d_gene	CDR3nt	CDR3aa
TRBV4-3	-	TRBJ2-5	16	-	TGCGCCAGCAGCCGGATCACGGGCAGGGCCAAAGAGACCCAGTACTTC	CASSRITGRAKETQYF
TRBV9	-	TRBJ1-1	15	TRBD1	TGTGCCAGCAGCGCCCCGGGACAGGGGGTATCTGAAGCTTTCTTT	CASSAPGQGVSEAFF
TRBV20-1	-	TRBJ2-5	14	TRBD1	TGCAGTGCTAGTCCAGGGACAGGGCACGAGACCCAGTACTTC	CSASPGTGHETQYF
TRBV28	once	TRBJ2-5	13	TRBD1	TGTGCCAGCAGGAGACAGGGGCATGAGACCCAGTACTTC	CASRRQGHETQYF
TRBV18	-	TRBJ1-2	15	-	TGTGCCAGCTCACCACCCCAGAGGATTAACTATGGCTACACCTTC	CASSPPQRINYGYTF
TRBV27	-	TRBJ1-1	13	-	TGTGCCAGCAGTTTATGGGGAGAAACTGAAGCTTTCTTT	CASSLWGETEAFF
TRBV6-5	-	TRBJ2-7	14	TRBD2	TGTGCCAGCAAATTAGCGGGAGGCTCCTACGAGCAGTACTTC	CASKLAGGSYEQYF
TRBV7-2	-	TRBJ1-3	15	-	TGTGCCAGCAGCTTAGCCCAAGGGACAGGAAACACCATATATTTT	CASSLAQGTGNTIYF
TRBV7-9	-	TRBJ2-2	11	-	TGTGCGATAGCGAACACCGGGGAGCTGTTTTTT	CAIANTGELFF
TRBV2	once	TRBJ2-3	12	-	TGTGCCAGCAGCGGAGACAGCCCCTACCAGTATTTT	CASSGDSPYQYF
TRBV6-5	-	TRBJ2-7	14	TRBD2	TGTGCCAGCACCACCGGGACTAGCGTGTACGAGCAGTACTTC	CASTTGTSVYEQYF
TRBV29-1	-	TRBJ2-7	11	-	TGCAGCGTTGCGGGGGACTACGAGCAGTACTTC	CSVAGDYEQYF
TRBV24-1	-	TRBJ2-2	15	TRBD2	TGTGCCACCAGTGATGATAGCGGGATTCCCGGGGAGCTGTTTTTT	CATSDDSGIPGELFF
TRBV7-9	-	TRBJ2-1	16	TRBD1	TGTGCCAGCAGTTTTAACAGGGGATTCCCCTACAATGAGCAGTTCTTC	CASSFNRGFPYNEQFF
TRBV15	-	TRBJ1-3	14	-	TGTGCCACCAGCAGGGGGGGTTATGGAAACACCATATATTTT	CATSRGGYGNTIYF
TRBV7-9	-	TRBJ1-1	14	-	TGTGCCAGCAGCGGCGGGAGGATGAACACTGAAGCTTTCTTT	CASSGGRMNTEAFF
TRBV6-1	-	TRBJ2-3	13	-	TGTGCCAGCAGTGAACTCCGGACAGATACGCAGTATTTT	CASSELRTDTQYF
TRBV3-1/TRBV3-2	-	TRBJ2-7	14	TRBD2	TGTGCCAGCAGCCAAGAGGGACTACTCTACGAGCAGTACTTC	CASSQEGLLYEQYF
TRBV4-2	once	TRBJ1-2	15	TRBD1	TGTGCCAGCAGCCAAGTGGGGACAGATGGCTATGGCTACACCTTC	CASSQVGTDGYGYTF
TRBV12-3/TRBV12-4	-	TRBJ2-2	12	-	TGTGCCAGCAGTATTGGAGGCGGGGAGCTGTTTTTT	CASSIGGGELFF
TRBV9	-	TRBJ2-3	20	TRBD1	TGTGCCAGCAGCACTGTAAAGGGGGCGTCTTACGGAATACTCCGGGATACGCAGTATTTT	CASSTVKGASYGILRDTQYF
TRBV11-3	-	TRBJ2-7	11	-	TGTGCCAGCAGCTACCTATACGAGCAGTACTTC	CASSYLYEQYF
TRBV4-3	once	TRBJ1-2	14	TRBD1	TGCGCCAGCAGCCGACAGGGGGCTTCCTATGGCTACACCTTC	CASSRQGASYGYTF
TRBV12-3/TRBV12-4	-	TRBJ2-7	13	TRBD2	TGTGCCAGCAGTTCCGGGAGGGCCCTCGAGCAGTACTTC	CASSSGRALEQYF
TRBV27	-	TRBJ1-2	15	TRBD1	TGTGCCAGCAGTTTAACAGGGGTTGCTAACTATGGCTACACCTTC	CASSLTGVANYGYTF
TRBV4-3	-	TRBJ1-1	18	TRBD1	TGCGCCAGCAGCCTCCGGGACAGGGCGAATTCCATGAACACTGAAGCTTTCTTT	CASSLRDRANSMNTEAFF
TRBV28	-	TRBJ1-5	16	-	TGTGCCAGCAGTTTACATCCGGCAGGTTGGAATCAGCCCCAGCATTTT	CASSLHPAGWNQPQHF
TRBV9	-	TRBJ2-2	17	-	TGTGCCAGCAGCGTAGCGTGGGGCCCTTCAAACACCGGGGAGCTGTTTTTT	CASSVAWGPSNTGELFF
TRBV4-3	few	TRBJ2-1	15	-	TGCGCCAGCAGCCAAGAAAACGGTGATGGTTTTGAGCAGTTCTTC	CASSQENGDGFEQFF
TRBV24-1	-	TRBJ1-5	14	-	TGTGCCACGAAACAGGGAATTTTAGCTCAGCCCCAGCATTTT	CATKQGILAQPQHF
TRBV27	-	TRBJ2-2	14	-	TGTGCCACTCGACTGAGCGGGTACACCGGGGAGCTGTTTTTT	CATRLSGYTGELFF
TRBV6-2/TRBV6-3	-	TRBJ1-2	15	TRBD1	TGTGCCAGCAGCCCCCCGGGACAGGGGGCGCGTGGCTACACCTTC	CASSPPGQGARGYTF
TRBV5-1	-	TRBJ2-1	15	TRBD1	TGCGCCAGCAGCTTGGTACAGGGGGTTAACAATGAGCAGTTCTTC	CASSLVQGVNNEQFF
TRBV7-2	-	TRBJ2-7	16	TRBD2	TGTGCCAGCAGCTCCGGACTAGCGGGACGTACCTACGAGCAGTACTTC	CASSSGLAGRTYEQYF
TRBV29-1	once	TRBJ2-1	13	-	TGCAGCGTTGAGCAGGGTGTTGTTTATGAGCAGTTCTTC	CSVEQGVVYEQFF
TRBV5-1	-	TRBJ1-5	14	-	TGCGCCAGCGCCCCCGGGCACGGAGGTCAGCCCCAGCATTTT	CASAPGHGGQPQHF
TRBV27	-	TRBJ2-5	14	TRBD1	TGTGCCAGCAGTTCGACGACAGGGGGGAAGTCCCAGTACTTC	CASSSTTGGKSQYF
TRBV7-2	once	TRBJ1-2	15	-	TGTGCCAGCAGCTTAGTTACAGGGAATGGCTATGGCTACACCTTC	CASSLVTGNGYGYTF
TRBV9	once	TRBJ1-4	16	-	TGTGCCAGCAGCCCCGGGGCAGGGGCGACGGGTGAAAAACTGTTTTTT	CASSPGAGATGEKLFF
TRBV27	-	TRBJ2-1	17	TRBD2	TGTGCCAGCAGTCCTGCTAGCGGGAGGGCCTATCACAATGAGCAGTTCTTC	CASSPASGRAYHNEQFF
TRBV7-3	-	TRBJ2-1	15	TRBD2	TGTGCCAGCAGCTTCCGACTAGCGGGAGAAACTGAGCAGTTCTTC	CASSFRLAGETEQFF
TRBV27	-	TRBJ2-7	14	TRBD1	TGTGCCAGCAGGGGGACAGGGGAGTTTTACGAGCAGTACTTC	CASRGTGEFYEQYF
TRBV7-9	-	TRBJ1-2	13	-	TGTGCCAGCAGCTTAGCGGTAGTCTATGGCTACACCTTC	CASSLAVVYGYTF
TRBV27	once	TRBJ1-1	14	-	TGTGCCAGCAGTTTTGGCAGGCCGAACACTGAAGCTTTCTTT	CASSFGRPNTEAFF
TRBV28	-	TRBJ1-2	12	-	TGTGCCAGCGTGGGGCAGTCCTATGGCTACACCTTC	CASVGQSYGYTF
TRBV5-4	-	TRBJ1-4	14	-	TGTGCCAGCAGCTTGAATAAGGGAGGGGAAAAACTGTTTTTT	CASSLNKGGEKLFF
TRBV19	-	TRBJ2-1	13	-	TGTGCCAGTAGTATAACCACCACGGGGGAGCAGTTCTTC	CASSITTTGEQFF
TRBV10-3	-	TRBJ2-1	13	TRBD2	TGTGCCATCGCTAGCGGGAGCAGGAATGAGCAGTTCTTC	CAIASGSRNEQFF
TRBV5-4	few	TRBJ1-2	12	-	TGTGCCAGCAGCTTGGCGGGTGAGGGCTACACCTTC	CASSLAGEGYTF
TRBV27	-	TRBJ1-6	12	-	TGTGCCAGCAGGGGGGCCAATTCACCCCTCCACTTT	CASRGANSPLHF
TRBV10-3	few	TRBJ1-2	14	-	TGTGCCATCAGTGAGTCTAGGGAGTTCTATGGCTACACCTTC	CAISESREFYGYTF